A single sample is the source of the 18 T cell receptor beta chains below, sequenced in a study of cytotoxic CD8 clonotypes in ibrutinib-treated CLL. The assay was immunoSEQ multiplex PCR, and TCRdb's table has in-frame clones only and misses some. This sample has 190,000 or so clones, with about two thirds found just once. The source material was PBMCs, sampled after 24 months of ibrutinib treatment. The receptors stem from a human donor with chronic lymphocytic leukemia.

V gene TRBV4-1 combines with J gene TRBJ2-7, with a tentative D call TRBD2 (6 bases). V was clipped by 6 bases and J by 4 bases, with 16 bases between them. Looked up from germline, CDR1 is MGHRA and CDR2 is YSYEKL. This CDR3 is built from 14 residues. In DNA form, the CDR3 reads TGCGCCAGCAGTCCTTGGGGGGTTGGTTACGAGCAGTACTTC. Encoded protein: CASSPWGVGYEQYF.

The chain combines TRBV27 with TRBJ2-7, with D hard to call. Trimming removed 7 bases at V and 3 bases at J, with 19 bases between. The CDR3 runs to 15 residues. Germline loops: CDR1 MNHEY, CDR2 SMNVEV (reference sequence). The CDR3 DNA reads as TGTGCCAGCAACCGATACGGGCCCATCCTCTACGAGCAGTACTTC. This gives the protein CASNRYGPILYEQYF.

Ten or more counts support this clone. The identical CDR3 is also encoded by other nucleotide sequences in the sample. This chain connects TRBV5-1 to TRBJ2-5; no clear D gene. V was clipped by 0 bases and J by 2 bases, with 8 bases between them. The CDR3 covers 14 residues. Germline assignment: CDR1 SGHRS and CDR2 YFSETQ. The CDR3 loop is CASSLGQIQETQYF. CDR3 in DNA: TGCGCCAGCAGCTTGGGACAAATACAAGAGACCCAGTACTTC.

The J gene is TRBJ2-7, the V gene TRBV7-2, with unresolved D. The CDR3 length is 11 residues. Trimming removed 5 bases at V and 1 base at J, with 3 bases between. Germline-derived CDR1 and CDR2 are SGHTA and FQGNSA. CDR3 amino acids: CASSRSYEQYF. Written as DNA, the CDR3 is TGTGCCAGCAGCCGATCCTACGAGCAGTACTTC.

The CDR3: CAWSVLVGSGQYF. CDR3 nucleotide sequence: TGTGCCTGGAGTGTCCTAGTCGGTAGTGGGCAGTACTTC. The rearrangement joins TRBV30 to TRBJ2-7, with no clear D. Trimming stripped 0 bases from V and 9 bases from J, with 15 bases between. Germline lookup yields CDR1 GTSNPN and CDR2 SVGIG (reference sequence). The CDR3 loop spans 13 amino acids.

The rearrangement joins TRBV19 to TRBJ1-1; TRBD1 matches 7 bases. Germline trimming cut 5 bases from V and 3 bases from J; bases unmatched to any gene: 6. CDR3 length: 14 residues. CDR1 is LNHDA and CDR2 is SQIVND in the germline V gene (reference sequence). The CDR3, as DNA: TGTGCCAGTAGTCCTCGGGACAGTCACACTGAAGCTTTCTTT. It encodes CASSPRDSHTEAFF.

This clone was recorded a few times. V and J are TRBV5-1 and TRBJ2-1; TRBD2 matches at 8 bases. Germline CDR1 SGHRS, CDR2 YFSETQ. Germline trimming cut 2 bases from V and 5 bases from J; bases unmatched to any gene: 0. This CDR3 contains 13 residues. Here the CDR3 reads CASSFSGDNEQFF. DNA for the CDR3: TGCGCCAGCAGCTTTAGCGGGGACAATGAGCAGTTCTTC.

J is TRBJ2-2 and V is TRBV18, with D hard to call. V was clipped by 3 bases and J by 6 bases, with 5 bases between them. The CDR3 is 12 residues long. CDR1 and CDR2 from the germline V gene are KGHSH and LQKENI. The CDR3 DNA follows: TGTGCCAGCTCACCCTCTTCCGGGGAGCTGTTTTTT. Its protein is CASSPSSGELFF.

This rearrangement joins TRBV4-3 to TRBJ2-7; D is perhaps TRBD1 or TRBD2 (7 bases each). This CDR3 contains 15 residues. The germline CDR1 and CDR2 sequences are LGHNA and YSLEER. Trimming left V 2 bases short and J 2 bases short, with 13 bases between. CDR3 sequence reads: CASSQSAGGAYEQYF. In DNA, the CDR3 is TGCGCCAGCAGCCAAAGCGCAGGGGGGGCCTACGAGCAGTACTTC.

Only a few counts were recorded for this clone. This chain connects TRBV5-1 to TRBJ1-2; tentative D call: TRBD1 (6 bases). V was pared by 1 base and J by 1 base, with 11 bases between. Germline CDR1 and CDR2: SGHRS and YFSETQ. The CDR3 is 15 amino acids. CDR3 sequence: CASSLTGGNNYGYTF. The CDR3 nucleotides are TGCGCCAGCAGCTTGACCGGGGGCAATAACTATGGCTACACCTTC.

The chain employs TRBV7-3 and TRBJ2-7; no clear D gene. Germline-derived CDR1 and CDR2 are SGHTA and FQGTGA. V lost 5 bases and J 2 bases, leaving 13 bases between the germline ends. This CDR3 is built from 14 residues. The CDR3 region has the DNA TGTGCCAGCAGCCCGTCCTCGGGTACCTACGAGCAGTACTTC. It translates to CASSPSSGTYEQYF.

This CDR3 is CASSRGTSQLQYF. CDR3 coding DNA: TGTGCCAGCAGCCGGGGGACTAGTCAACTCCAGTACTTC. V and J are TRBV6-6 and TRBJ2-7; TRBD2 matches at 8 bases. Germline V gene data show CDR1 as MNHNY and CDR2 as SVGAGI (reference sequence). Trimming cost V 6 bases and J 10 bases; bases outside gene matches: 11. CDR3 size: 13 residues.

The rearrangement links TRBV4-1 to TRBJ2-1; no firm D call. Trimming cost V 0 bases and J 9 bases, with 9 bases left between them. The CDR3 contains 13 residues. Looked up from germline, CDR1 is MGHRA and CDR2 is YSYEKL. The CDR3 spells CASSQDLGGEQFF. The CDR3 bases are TGCGCCAGCAGCCAAGATTTGGGCGGTGAGCAGTTCTTC.

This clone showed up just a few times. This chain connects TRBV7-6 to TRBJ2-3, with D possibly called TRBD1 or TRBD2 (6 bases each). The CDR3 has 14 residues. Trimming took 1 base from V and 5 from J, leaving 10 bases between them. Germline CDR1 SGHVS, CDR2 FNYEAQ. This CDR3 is CASSLGGAVDTQYF. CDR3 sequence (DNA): TGTGCCAGCAGCTTAGGGGGGGCGGTAGATACGCAGTATTTT.

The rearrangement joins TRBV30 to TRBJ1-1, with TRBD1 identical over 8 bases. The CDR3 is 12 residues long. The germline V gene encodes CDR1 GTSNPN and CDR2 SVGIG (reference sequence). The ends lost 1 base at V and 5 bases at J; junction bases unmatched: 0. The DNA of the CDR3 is TGTGCCTGGAGTGGGGACAGGACTGAAGCTTTCTTT. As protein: CAWSGDRTEAFF.

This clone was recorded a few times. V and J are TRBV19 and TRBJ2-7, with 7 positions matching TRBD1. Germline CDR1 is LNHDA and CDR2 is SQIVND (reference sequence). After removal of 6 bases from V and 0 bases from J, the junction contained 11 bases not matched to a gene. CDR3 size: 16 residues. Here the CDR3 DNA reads TGTGCCAGTAGCTCTTCCTGGGACAGCTACTCCTACGAGCAGTACTTC. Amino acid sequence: CASSSSWDSYSYEQYF.

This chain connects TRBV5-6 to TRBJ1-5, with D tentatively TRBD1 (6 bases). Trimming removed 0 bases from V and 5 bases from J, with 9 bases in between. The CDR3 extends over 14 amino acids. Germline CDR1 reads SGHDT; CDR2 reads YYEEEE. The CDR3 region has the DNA TGTGCCAGCAGCTTGGTAGGGGGATATCAGCCCCAGCATTTT. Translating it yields CASSLVGGYQPQHF.

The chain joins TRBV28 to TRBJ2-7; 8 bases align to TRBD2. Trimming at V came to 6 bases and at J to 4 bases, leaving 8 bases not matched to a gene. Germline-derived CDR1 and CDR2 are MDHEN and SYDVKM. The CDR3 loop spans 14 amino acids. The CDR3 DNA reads TGTGCCAGCAGCACGGGACTAGGACTTTACGAGCAGTACTTC. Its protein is CASSTGLGLYEQYF.